The 30 T cell receptor beta chains presented below share a single source sample, sequenced in a study of radiotherapy plus CTLA-4 blockade in lung cancer. Method: immunoSEQ multiplex PCR; TCRdb's copy keeps in-frame clones and lacks some. Altogether tens of thousands of clones are present, 60% to 80% being singletons, with the ten largest covering approximately 2.8%. Specimen: peripheral blood, collected from a patient treated with radiotherapy plus ipilimumab. Receptor source: a human donor with non-small cell lung cancer who had a complete response to radiotherapy plus ipilimumab.

This clone showed up just once. The chain combines TRBV18 with TRBJ1-2; D is uncertain. The CDR3 loop spans 13 amino acids. Germline CDR1 and CDR2: KGHSH and LQKENI. Trimming took 2 bases from V and 1 from J, leaving 5 bases between them. Here the CDR3 reads CASSPTVNYGYTF. The CDR3 DNA sequence: TGTGCCAGCTCACCAACGGTTAACTATGGCTACACCTTC.

The chain employs TRBV4-2 and TRBJ1-4, with D possibly matching TRBD1 (5 bases). V was trimmed by 2 bases and J by 4 bases, leaving 11 bases between them. This CDR3 comprises 15 residues. Looked up from germline, CDR1 is LGHNA and CDR2 is YNFKEQ. The CDR3 DNA reads TGTGCCAGCAGCCAACCGACAGAATATAATGAAAAACTGTTTTTT. Its protein product is CASSQPTEYNEKLFF.

This clone has a handful of counts. The chain is built from TRBV30 and TRBJ1-5, with D maybe TRBD1 (5 bases). CDR1 and CDR2 (germline): GTSNPN, SVGIG (reference sequence). There are 17 residues in the CDR3. V was shortened by 3 bases and J by 4 bases, with 22 bases between the two germline ends. The CDR3 sequence is CAWRAKVGGRSNQPQHF. The CDR3 DNA sequence: TGTGCCTGGAGGGCTAAAGTGGGGGGGAGATCAAATCAGCCCCAGCATTTT.

This chain connects TRBV6-1 to TRBJ1-4, with TRBD1 identical over 8 bases. The CDR3 is 15 residues long. V shed 3 bases, J shed 4 bases, and the junction held 4 bases outside the gene matches. The germline gives CDR1 MNHNS, CDR2 SASEGT. The CDR3 spells CASSDKTGVNEKLFF. The DNA of the CDR3 is TGTGCCAGCAGTGACAAGACAGGGGTTAATGAAAAACTGTTTTTT.

The chain joins TRBV5-1 to TRBJ1-2, with TRBD1 identical over 7 bases. CDR1 is SGHRS, CDR2 YFSETQ, per germline. The V segment lost 4 bases and the J segment 8 bases; nucleotides outside the gene matches: 11. This CDR3 comprises 14 residues. This CDR3 reads CASSARDSSLGYTF. The CDR3 nucleotides read TGCGCCAGCAGCGCCCGGGACAGCTCGTTGGGCTACACCTTC.

This sequence joins TRBV2 and TRBJ2-5, with TRBD1 matching over 8 bases. V was pared by 5 bases and J by 4 bases, with 15 bases of the junction left unmatched. CDR3 length equals 17 residues. Looked up from germline, CDR1 is SNHLY and CDR2 is FYNNEI. The CDR3 spells CASSKGQAMWGPETQYF. The DNA for the CDR3 is TGTGCCAGCAGTAAGGGACAGGCCATGTGGGGTCCAGAGACCCAGTACTTC.

This clone was seen a handful of times. The V and J genes are TRBV5-1 and TRBJ2-7; the D is unclear. V was cut by 1 base and J by 3 bases, with 14 bases left in between. CDR3 length: 15 amino acids. Per the germline V gene, CDR1 is SGHRS and CDR2 is YFSETQ. The CDR3 DNA reads TGCGCCAGCAGCTTGTTTCGAGACACTTACTACGAGCAGTACTTC. It codes for CASSLFRDTYYEQYF.

This clone has a single count. The V gene is TRBV7-8, the J gene TRBJ2-5, with D perhaps matching TRBD2 (6 bases). Judging by the DNA end, TRBJ2-7 fits better; the J call may be wrong. This CDR3 contains 14 residues. The germline V gene has CDR1 SGHVS and CDR2 FQNEAQ. Here the CDR3 DNA reads TGTGCCAGCTCGCCCGGGGAGAGGCGGGGCGAGCAGTACTTC. Encoded protein: CASSPGERRGEQYF.

The V gene is TRBV28, the J gene TRBJ2-5, with 7 positions matching TRBD2. The CDR3 runs to 16 residues. Germline values: CDR1 MDHEN, CDR2 SYDVKM. V shed 2 bases and J 1 base; nucleotides not matched to a gene: 7. The CDR3 sequence is CASSLRGTTLQETQYF. In DNA, the CDR3 is TGTGCCAGCAGTTTACGGGGGACTACCCTCCAAGAGACCCAGTACTTC.

The V call is TRBV7-2, the J call TRBJ2-3; D is unresolved. The CDR3 is 15 amino acids. The V gene's germline CDR1 is SGHTA and CDR2 FQGNSA. V lost 1 base and J 3 bases, leaving 11 bases between the germline ends. The CDR3 DNA is TGTGCCAGCAGCTTAGGGTCCGCCACAACAGATACGCAGTATTTT. This translates into CASSLGSATTDTQYF. Variable domain in full (rest from reference TRBV7-2 and TRBJ2-3): GAGVSQSPSNKVTEKGKDVELRCDPISGHTALYWYRQSLGQGLEFLIYFQGNSAPDKSGLPSDRFSAERTGGSVSTLTIQRTQQEDSAVYLCASSLGSATTDTQYFGPGTRLTVL.

The genes are TRBV28 and TRBJ2-5; 8 positions match TRBD1. The CDR3 length is 17 residues. Germline V gene sequence: CDR1 MDHEN, CDR2 SYDVKM. Trimming cost V 6 bases and J 4 bases; bases outside gene matches: 16. The CDR3 DNA reads as TGTGCCAGCAGCCCCTCGCGCCCAGGGGGCGTCGGAGAGACCCAGTACTTC. It is translated as CASSPSRPGGVGETQYF.

J is TRBJ2-3 and V is TRBV6-5, with 7 bases matching TRBD1. Germline CDR1 is MNHEY and CDR2 is SVGAGI. The CDR3 sequence is 16 residues long. Trimming removed 2 bases from V and 1 base from J; junction bases left unmatched: 6. This chain's CDR3 is CASSYDRASGTDTQYF. The CDR3 DNA sequence: TGTGCCAGCAGTTACGACAGGGCCTCAGGCACAGATACGCAGTATTTT.

The V call is TRBV7-8, the J call TRBJ1-3; D remains unclear. There are 16 residues in the CDR3. The germline V and J ends were trimmed by 1 base and 4 bases, with 14 bases remaining between them. CDR1 and CDR2 from the germline V gene are SGHVS and FQNEAQ. The CDR3 nucleotides are TGTGCCAGCAGCTTAGGTAGCAGTGCCTTCGGAAACACCATATATTTT. Translation gives CASSLGSSAFGNTIYF.

This clone was recorded a few times. The V call is TRBV11-2, the J call TRBJ2-1, with TRBD2 matching 13 bases. V shed 3 bases and J 9 bases; nucleotides not matched to a gene: 5. CDR3 length equals 15 residues. Germline V gives CDR1 SGHAT, CDR2 FQNNGV. The CDR3: CASSFRTSGSGEQFF. The DNA for the CDR3 is TGTGCCAGCAGCTTTCGGACTAGCGGGAGCGGTGAGCAGTTCTTC. Complete variable domain (other parts from reference TRBV11-2 and TRBJ2-1): EAGVAQSPRYKIIEKRQSVAFWCNPISGHATLYWYQQILGQGPKLLIQFQNNGVVDDSQLPKDRFSAERLKGVDSTLKIQPAKLEDSAVYLCASSFRTSGSGEQFFGPGTRLTVL.

This chain uses TRBV7-8 with TRBJ2-3; a possible D gene is TRBD2 (5 bases). The germline CDR1 and CDR2 sequences are SGHVS and FQNEAQ. The CDR3 loop spans 16 amino acids. V lost 5 bases, J lost 0 bases, and 15 bases lay in between. The CDR3 DNA sequence: TGTGCCAGCAGCCGGGTTGGTGGCGGGAGCACAGATACGCAGTATTTT. It yields the protein CASSRVGGGSTDTQYF.

The CDR3 protein is CASSQAGVGNEQFF. In DNA, the CDR3 is TGCGCCAGCAGCCAAGCGGGAGTAGGGAATGAGCAGTTCTTC. The J gene is TRBJ2-1, the V gene TRBV10-1, with 8 nucleotides matching TRBD2. The CDR3 is 14 residues long. Germline CDR1 reads WNHNN; CDR2 reads SYGVQD (reference sequence). The V segment lost 6 bases and the J segment 7 bases; nucleotides outside the gene matches: 8.

The rearrangement links TRBV7-2 to TRBJ2-3, with D possibly matching TRBD1 (8 bases). The CDR3 consists of 17 residues. V gave up 5 bases and J gave up 5 bases, with 23 bases separating them. The V gene's germline CDR1 is SGHTA and CDR2 FQGNSA. CDR3 DNA sequence: TGTGCCAGCAGCCTACTGCACAGGGGGGGCCAGGGAGATACGCAGTATTTT. This encodes CASSLLHRGGQGDTQYF.

In this sample, this clone turned up a few times. The CDR3 region is CASSFPAGGFGYEQYF. The CDR3 region has the DNA TGTGCCAGCAGCTTCCCTGCGGGGGGGTTTGGCTACGAGCAGTACTTC. V and J are TRBV7-2 and TRBJ2-7; 9 bases line up with TRBD2. CDR3 length: 16 residues. Per germline, CDR1 SGHTA and CDR2 FQGNSA. Germline trimming cut 3 bases from V and 3 bases from J; bases unmatched to any gene: 9.

The rearrangement links TRBV5-4 to TRBJ2-2; maybe TRBD2 (6 bases). The CDR3 has 16 amino acids. Trimming removed 4 bases from V and 2 bases from J, with 15 bases in between. Germline V lookup: CDR1 SGHNT, CDR2 YYREEE (reference sequence). The CDR3 loop is CASSPTGTYNTGELFF. CDR3 DNA: TGTGCCAGCAGCCCCACCGGGACTTATAACACCGGGGAGCTGTTTTTT.

The CDR3 loop is CASSPIRSGELFF. The CDR3 DNA reads as TGCGCCAGCAGCCCTATTCGTAGCGGGGAGCTGTTTTTT. The chain couples TRBV5-1 to TRBJ2-2; no firm D call. V shed 4 bases and J shed 7 bases, with 11 bases lying between them. This CDR3 contains 13 residues. CDR1 and CDR2 from the germline V gene are SGHRS and YFSETQ.

The chain couples TRBV19 to TRBJ1-6, with D perhaps TRBD1 (5 bases). The CDR3 has 15 residues. Germline lookup yields CDR1 LNHDA and CDR2 SQIVND (reference sequence). V was cut by 7 bases and J by 14 bases, with 24 bases left in between. CDR3 amino acids: CASTASPGGSVTLHF. The CDR3 DNA reads as TGTGCCAGTACCGCCTCGCCGGGGGGTTCGGTCACCCTCCACTTT.

This clone turned up a few times. The sample holds other DNA sequences that translate to the same CDR3. The gene calls are TRBV6-5 and TRBJ1-1, with unresolved D. This CDR3 is built from 14 residues. Germline lookup yields CDR1 MNHEY and CDR2 SVGAGI. Trimming cost V 4 bases and J 1 base, with 10 bases left between them. The CDR3 is CASSSPRENTEAFF. The CDR3 DNA reads as TGTGCCAGCAGTTCCCCTCGAGAGAACACTGAAGCTTTCTTT.

This clone was seen just once. The chain is built from TRBV14 and TRBJ2-7, with 9 nucleotides matching TRBD1. V gave up 1 base and J gave up 4 bases; unmatched junction bases: 5. Germline V gene lookup returns CDR1 SGHDN and CDR2 FVKESK. The CDR3 has 15 amino acids. CDR3 sequence (DNA): TGTGCCAGCAGCCAAGCGTGGACAGGGGCGTACGAGCAGTACTTC. It specifies CASSQAWTGAYEQYF.

The chain employs TRBV4-3 and TRBJ2-7; tentatively, D is TRBD2 (5 bases). CDR3 size: 16 residues. Between the trimmed V and J ends, which lost 1 base and 1 base, there was a span of 14 bases. Germline values: CDR1 LGHNA, CDR2 YSLEER. CDR3 region: CASSQVWAGASYEQYF. Written as DNA, the CDR3 is TGCGCCAGCAGCCAAGTCTGGGCGGGCGCTTCCTACGAGCAGTACTTC.

The rearrangement links TRBV19 to TRBJ1-4, with D unclear. Looked up from germline, CDR1 is LNHDA and CDR2 is SQIVND (reference sequence). CDR3 size: 14 residues. Trimming took 4 bases from V and 0 from J, leaving 6 bases between them. The CDR3 protein is CASSRGTTNEKLFF. Written as DNA, the CDR3 is TGTGCCAGTAGTAGAGGGACAACTAATGAAAAACTGTTTTTT.

The chain joins TRBV28 to TRBJ2-7, with a weak D call TRBD2 (6 bases). V gave up 7 bases and J gave up 7 bases, with 14 bases separating them. From germline, CDR1 is MDHEN and CDR2 SYDVKM. CDR3 length: 12 residues. In DNA form, the CDR3 reads TGTGCCAGCACTGTTCTTGGGAGGGAGCAGTACTTC. Protein sequence: CASTVLGREQYF.

The J gene is TRBJ2-7, the V gene TRBV2; the match to TRBD1 covers 8 bases. The CDR3 is 13 amino acids. Germline V gives CDR1 SNHLY, CDR2 FYNNEI. Losses at the gene ends were 6 bases for V and 2 bases for J; bases not matched to a gene: 3. CDR3: CASSRTGTYEQYF. CDR3 DNA sequence: TGTGCCAGCAGCCGGACAGGGACCTACGAGCAGTACTTC.

The V gene is TRBV5-8, the J gene TRBJ2-5; 7 nucleotides line up with TRBD2. J gave up 7 bases and V 1 base, and 10 bases lay outside the gene matches. Looked up from germline, CDR1 is SGHTS and CDR2 is YDEGEE. The CDR3 spans 15 residues. DNA of the CDR3: TGTGCCAGCAGCTTGAGGGGACTAACCCTCGGGACCCAGTACTTC. Its protein is CASSLRGLTLGTQYF.

The chain combines TRBV19 with TRBJ2-5; no definite D call. The J call may be wrong; the DNA end is better matched by TRBJ2-7. The germline gives CDR1 LNHDA, CDR2 SQIVND (reference sequence). This CDR3 has 14 residues. DNA of the CDR3: TGTGCCAGTAGTATAGAGCCAGGCGCCTACGAGCAGTACTTC. It codes for CASSIEPGAYEQYF.

This clone appeared once. V and J are TRBV4-3 and TRBJ2-7, with 10 bases that match TRBD2. This CDR3 has 16 residues. CDR1 is LGHNA, CDR2 YSLEER, per germline. V gave up 0 bases and J gave up 6 bases; unmatched junction bases: 8. The CDR3 bases are TGCGCCAGCAGCCAAGATAGCGGGGGGCCATTACTCGAGCAGTACTTC. This sequence encodes CASSQDSGGPLLEQYF.